Below, 23 T cell receptor beta chains from the same sample are listed, as sequenced in a study of CD8 T cells in ankylosing spondylitis. One entry per CDR3 protein results from TCRdb running MiXCR on the 5' RACE reads. The sample has approximately 250,000 distinct CDR3 sequences; 8% to 10% are singletons. The sample consisted of blood, either unsorted or a sorted T cell fraction (not recorded which). These receptors were obtained from a female donor with ankylosing spondylitis or in good health (not recorded which).

A remark on this clonotype: This sequence may be a read error, since a much larger clone differs from it by one base. The chain links TRBV19 to TRBJ1-5; D uncertain. Germline CDR1 LNHDA, CDR2 SQIVND (reference sequence). Between the trimmed V and J ends, which lost 9 bases and 1 base, there was a span of 13 bases. This CDR3 has 14 amino acids. CDR3 coding DNA: TGTGCCAGCCATCGGCGTGGGAGCAATCAGCCCCAGCATTTT. It specifies CASHRRGSNQPQHF.

The chain employs TRBV15 and TRBJ1-5; D possibly corresponds to TRBD1 (5 bases). Germline V lookup: CDR1 LNHNV, CDR2 YYDKDF (reference sequence). The CDR3 is made up of 12 amino acids. CDR3 sequence: CALLGGNQPQHF. In DNA, the CDR3 is TGTGCTCTCTTGGGGGGCAATCAGCCCCAGCATTTT.

This clonotype was seen many times. V usage is TRBV12-3 or TRBV12-4 and J usage is TRBJ2-1; D unclear. The CDR3 sequence is 15 residues long. V shed 6 bases and J shed 6 bases, with 18 bases lying between them. CDR3 residues: CASSPPSGLTNEQFF. The CDR3 DNA is TGTGCCAGCAGCCCTCCATCGGGCCTAACCAATGAGCAGTTCTTC.

This clonotype was seen repeatedly, ten times or more. The chain joins TRBV7-9 to TRBJ2-7; 8 nucleotides align to TRBD1. Germline loops: CDR1 SEHNR, CDR2 FQNEAQ (reference sequence). The CDR3 is 15 residues long. With 2 bases clipped from V and 3 bases from J, the junction kept 6 bases outside the gene matches. CDR3 in DNA: TGTGCCAGCAGCTTAATCTCAGGGGGCGACTACGAGCAGTACTTC. It yields the protein CASSLISGGDYEQYF.

Notes on this clonotype: A much larger clone lies a single base off, so this may be a read error. CDR3 residues: CVSSPRESYNEQFF. In DNA, the CDR3 is TGTGTCAGCAGCCCACGCGAATCTTACAATGAGCAGTTCTTC. The rearrangement uses TRBV7-6 and TRBJ2-1; no definite D call. The CDR3 is made up of 14 amino acids. Looked up from germline, CDR1 is SGHVS and CDR2 is FNYEAQ.

This clonotype was found many times. The genes are TRBV11-2 and TRBJ2-2, with 8 positions matching TRBD1. The CDR3 loop spans 14 amino acids. V was pared by 5 bases and J by 4 bases, with 3 bases of the junction left unmatched. Germline CDR1 is SGHAT and CDR2 is FQNNGV. The CDR3 here is CASSLTGVTGELFF. The CDR3 DNA is TGTGCCAGCAGCCTGACAGGGGTCACCGGGGAGCTGTTTTTT. Filled out from reference TRBV11-2 and TRBJ2-2, the complete variable domain reads EAGVAQSPRYKIIEKRQSVAFWCNPISGHATLYWYQQILGQGPKLLIQFQNNGVVDDSQLPKDRFSAERLKGVDSTLKIQPAKLEDSAVYLCASSLTGVTGELFFGEGSRLTVL.

This clonotype was observed many times. CDR3 nucleotide sequence: TGTGCCAGTCAAGACGCCTACGAGCAGTACTTC. It encodes CASQDAYEQYF. The chain combines TRBV7-9 with TRBJ2-7; D is unclear. CDR1 is SEHNR, CDR2 FQNEAQ, per germline (reference sequence). The CDR3 has 11 residues. V was clipped by 9 bases and J by 2 bases, with 8 bases between them.

This clonotype was seen many times. The chain uses TRBV20-1 and TRBJ2-3, with TRBD2 matching 9 bases. V shed 2 bases, J shed 4 bases, and the junction held 4 bases outside the gene matches. The CDR3 extends over 14 amino acids. CDR1 and CDR2 (germline): DFQATT, SNEGSKA (reference sequence). For the CDR3, the DNA is TGCAGTGCTAGAAGTGCGGGGGGGTCAGATACGCAGTATTTT. It codes for CSARSAGGSDTQYF.

The sample holds many counts of this clonotype. The DNA of the CDR3 is TGTGCCAGCAGCTCAGGAGAGTCCTACAATGAGCAGTTCTTC. This translates into CASSSGESYNEQFF. The rearrangement uses TRBV7-8 and TRBJ2-1; D uncertain. Looked up from germline, CDR1 is SGHVS and CDR2 is FQNEAQ. CDR3 length equals 14 residues. Trimming stripped 4 bases from V and 1 base from J, with 8 bases between.

With regard to this clonotype: A much larger clone lies a single base off, so this may be a read error. V and J are TRBV3-1 and TRBJ2-5; D is undetermined. Germline loops: CDR1 LGHDT, CDR2 YNNKEL (reference sequence). CDR3 length: 18 residues. CDR3 protein: CARSPLISFNPSRETQYF. The DNA of the CDR3 is TGTGCCCGCAGTCCCCTAATTTCCTTTAATCCTAGTCGGGAGACCCAGTACTTC.

This clonotype occurred many times. The CDR3 spells CASSQGAGAGYEQYF. The CDR3 DNA follows: TGCGCCAGCAGCCAAGGTGCGGGGGCGGGTTACGAGCAGTACTTC. The rearrangement uses TRBV4-3 and TRBJ2-7, with D possibly being TRBD2 (7 bases). This CDR3 spans 15 amino acids. Germline CDR1 is LGHNA and CDR2 is YSLEER. V was clipped by 1 base and J by 4 bases, with 14 bases between them.

This clonotype was counted at least ten times. The V call is TRBV4-1, the J call TRBJ2-4; 11 positions agree with TRBD2. The trim removed 4 bases at V and 1 base at J, leaving 6 bases unmatched. The CDR3 consists of 17 residues. Germline CDR1 reads MGHRA; CDR2 reads YSYEKL. CDR3 amino acids: CASSPGLAVQAKNIQYF. DNA of the CDR3: TGCGCCAGCAGCCCGGGACTAGCGGTCCAGGCCAAAAACATTCAGTACTTC.

This clonotype was seen at least ten times. The gene calls are TRBV7-2 and TRBJ1-5, with D unclear. This CDR3 contains 13 residues. Germline V gene lookup returns CDR1 SGHTA and CDR2 FQGNSA. V shed 3 bases and J shed 2 bases, with 5 bases lying between them. The CDR3 here is CASSFRGNQPQHF. CDR3 nucleotides: TGTGCCAGCAGCTTCCGGGGCAATCAGCCCCAGCATTTT.

This clonotype was seen many times. This chain links TRBV7-8 with TRBJ1-2; maybe TRBD1 (5 bases). The CDR3 spans 14 residues. CDR1 and CDR2 (germline): SGHVS, FQNEAQ. Trimming cost V 6 bases and J 4 bases, with 15 bases left between them. The CDR3 DNA sequence: TGTGCCAGCAGTGGCCGGGGGAGGGCCTATGGCTACACCTTC. This sequence encodes CASSGRGRAYGYTF.

In this sample, this clonotype turned up many times. This chain links TRBV28 with TRBJ2-5; maybe TRBD2 (5 bases). The CDR3 consists of 12 residues. V was clipped by 8 bases and J by 7 bases, with 14 bases between them. Looked up from germline, CDR1 is MDHEN and CDR2 is SYDVKM. The CDR3 sequence is CASPGLGGTQYF. The CDR3 coding sequence is TGTGCCAGCCCTGGACTTGGCGGGACCCAGTACTTC.

This clonotype appeared many times. This rearrangement joins TRBV6-5 to TRBJ1-1, with D possibly being TRBD1 (5 bases). CDR3 length: 14 residues. Trimming pared 4 bases from V and 7 bases from J, leaving 16 bases between. The germline gives CDR1 MNHEY, CDR2 SVGAGI. The CDR3, as DNA: TGTGCCAGCAGTTCCCCAACGGACACCAATGAAGCTTTCTTT. Translated: CASSSPTDTNEAFF.

This clonotype has only a few counts. This chain connects TRBV5-1 to TRBJ2-7, with D possibly matching TRBD2 (5 bases). CDR3 length equals 12 residues. CDR1 SGHRS and CDR2 YFSETQ come from the germline V gene. The V end was cut by 5 bases, the J end by 5 bases, with 11 bases between. In DNA form, the CDR3 reads TGCGCCAGCAGGGCTAGCTTCCACGAGCAGTACTTC. This gives the protein CASRASFHEQYF.

The chain joins TRBV29-1 to TRBJ1-1; D is unclear. CDR1 SQVTM and CDR2 ANQGSEA come from the germline V gene. V was clipped by 3 bases and J by 3 bases, with 11 bases between them. The CDR3 is 13 residues long. The CDR3 spells CSVDAGLDTEAFF. The CDR3 nucleotides are TGCAGCGTTGATGCGGGGTTGGACACTGAAGCTTTCTTT.

With respect to this clonotype: One end of the junction does not line up with germline, which may come from a read error. This chain joins TRBV20-1 and TRBJ2-7; TRBD2 agrees at 16 bases. The V gene's germline CDR1 is DFQATT and CDR2 SNEGSKA (reference sequence). CDR3 length equals 16 residues. Here the CDR3 reads CCAGGLAGGPLYEQYF. The CDR3 bases are TGCTGTGCTGGGGGACTAGCGGGAGGGCCTCTCTACGAGCAGTACTTC.

This clonotype was observed a few times. CDR3: CASKIVIQPQHF. The DNA of the CDR3 is TGTGCCAGCAAGATTGTGATTCAGCCCCAGCATTTT. J is TRBJ1-5 and V is TRBV6-2 or TRBV6-3; D gene uncertain. This CDR3 is built from 12 residues. Looked up from germline, CDR1 is MNHEY and CDR2 is SVGEGT. The germline V and J ends were trimmed by 7 bases and 6 bases, with 10 bases remaining between them.

This clonotype was seen ten or more times. In DNA, the CDR3 is TGTGCCAGCAGTTGGGGACGGGTCAATCAGCCCCAGCATTTT. Its translation: CASSWGRVNQPQHF. The rearrangement joins TRBV28 to TRBJ1-5, with a possible D match to TRBD1 (5 bases). This CDR3 has 14 amino acids. The germline CDR1 and CDR2 sequences are MDHEN and SYDVKM. Trimming left V 4 bases short and J 3 bases short, with 10 bases between.

This clonotype has at least ten counts. The V call is TRBV4-3, the J call TRBJ2-1, with 7 bases fitting TRBD2. The CDR3 loop spans 15 amino acids. Trimming cost V 3 bases and J 2 bases; bases outside gene matches: 4. Germline V gene sequence: CDR1 LGHNA, CDR2 YSLEER. The CDR3 loop reads CASSQGEGTYNEQFF. The CDR3 coding sequence is TGCGCCAGCAGCCAGGGGGAGGGCACCTACAATGAGCAGTTCTTC.

Ten or more counts support this clonotype. Here the CDR3 DNA reads TGCAGTGCTAGCGGGGTACAGCGAACCTACGAGCAGTACTTC. Its protein product is CSASGVQRTYEQYF. The V and J genes are TRBV20-1 and TRBJ2-7; D is perhaps TRBD2 (5 bases). This CDR3 has 14 residues. CDR1 and CDR2 from the germline V gene are DFQATT and SNEGSKA (reference sequence). V was clipped by 3 bases and J by 2 bases, with 14 bases between them.